This entry features one T cell receptor (beta chain) sequence. Its recognized antigen is unknown. One base away there is no much larger clone; base qualities are not given. The CDR3 sequence holds 15 residues, the cysteine and phenylalanine included. Here the CDR3 DNA is all that survives: 45 bases in frame from base 1. CDR1 and CDR2 are read off the germline V gene as SGHAT and FQNNGV. Trimming takes 6 bases from V and 2 bases from J, and the germline ends sit 13 bases apart. This sample is part of a study of cytomegalovirus exposure and HLA in healthy donors (dated by TCRdb to between 2016 and 2019). In terms of the full investigation: An earlier analysis of 587 of the donors reported about 300 Gb of sequence data and around 120 million unique TCR beta sequences obtained from about 179 million T cells. An early release that covered 640 HLA-typed donors contained around 300 gigabases of sequencing data and tens of millions of unique TCR sequences. Among the approximately 400 genotyped donors, about 85% belonged to the genetic ancestry cluster associated with self-reported Caucasian donors. The aim of the study was to test whether cataloging public T cell receptors could identify signatures of past pathogen exposure. The study used immunosequencing to profile the T cell repertoires of approximately 690 subjects and linked those repertoires to cytomegalovirus serostatus. In addition to the first cohort of 500 to 850 subjects, a separate validation cohort of some 120 different subjects was used. High-throughput TCR immunosequencing, statistical association of individual TCRs with disease status, and machine learning were combined to predict cytomegalovirus infection status. In a later analysis, previously published TCR beta repertoires from 550 to 750 donors were re-analyzed and high-resolution HLA genotyping was added so that TCR occurrence patterns could be studied. The later analysis used no new phenotypic data to find candidate immune exposures, relying instead on TCR beta sequences and their occurrence across donors. An earlier analysis of more than 450 of the donors used high-throughput TCR beta sequencing to judge whether each TCR beta V gene segment behaved as functional or pseudogenic. Donor age, sex, ethnicity and CMV serostatus were compiled together with the repertoire data. Genome-wide SNP genotypes for about 65% of the roughly 700 donors were used in a later genetic analysis, which treated that subset as a discovery cohort. Every discovery cohort repertoire had been produced on one sequencing platform. HLA typing included class I and class II loci at four-digit resolution. Typing coverage varied by locus: roughly 629-640 donors for A, B, C, DRB1 and DQB1; under 550 for DQA1; more than 600 for DPA1; roughly 470 for DPB1. Five DR-DQ haplotypes were handled as single units for association and clustering, since linkage in the cohort was strong. Across some 400 genotyped donors of the cohort, an average of about 240,000 unique TCR beta nucleotide sequences per donor were sequenced, and roughly a sixth of those sequences were non-productive.

Study-level results and caveats: About 17 rarely observed V segments, including chromosome 9 orphons, were excluded from the earlier analysis of about 600 of the donors because counts were too low. The study gave a list of some 150 TCR beta chains associated with cytomegalovirus. While some public TCRs were present in many individuals, most TCR sequences turned up only very rarely across donors. Immune exposure information for the cohort was limited to CMV serostatus. The authors suggested that the approach could potentially be extended to other disease states and immunological phenotypes. In an earlier analysis of over 550 of the donors, most TCR beta V segments were observed in productive rearrangements about 87% or about 30% of the time, broadly matching IMGT annotations. In a later analysis, most CMV-associated TCR beta chains were found to appear HLA-restricted, with HLA associations seemingly driven largely by CMV exposure. When HLA alleles, especially DR and DQ, strongly co-occurred, TCR associations were difficult to assign to individual alleles. In a later analysis, HLA-associated TCR beta chains were found to be more clonally expanded and to have lower generation probabilities than equally common non-associated chains. Some IMGT-functional V segments, including TRBV6-2 and TRBV6-3, could not be told apart with the 87-base-pair reads, so those segments were excluded. In a later analysis, the rate of TCR association differed among HLA loci, with DRB1 alleles having the most associated TCRs and HLA-C alleles having the fewest. A cluster of highly shared sequence variants was judged likely to be a technical artifact of the sequencing pipeline. According to a later genetic analysis, donors in an Asian-associated ancestry cluster had fewer N-insertions in productive TCRs than the approximately 630-donor mean. A later analysis associated 15,000 to 20,000 TCR beta sequences with specific HLA alleles at a false discovery rate of 0.05. In both the original and validation cohorts, the classifier was reported to diagnose cytomegalovirus status with high specificity and sensitivity. A further reported finding was that TCR beta sequences accurately predicted the HLA-A and HLA-B alleles for most subjects in the first cohort. An association between a missense DCLRE1C variant and V-gene and J-gene trimming of TCR beta chains was found in a later genetic analysis and replicated in an independent cohort. In this cohort, only TCR beta chains were sequenced, and detectable features were limited by the absence of alpha or paired-chain data. Presence/absence analyses assumed roughly uniform sequencing depth across donors, an assumption that may not hold. Correlated functional status among segregating V segments might reflect linkage disequilibrium, but an unknown experimental factor could not be ruled out. Three of the identified cytomegalovirus-associated TCR beta chains were confirmed in vitro to be specific for cytomegalovirus antigens. In a later analysis, several top co-occurrence clusters were reported to appear linked to parvovirus B19, influenza, CMV and Epstein-Barr virus. Because HLA typing was unavailable for some donors at each locus, only the typed subset was used in association tests.

The cohort consisted of hundreds of healthy bone marrow donors. Cohort members were all nominally healthy when sampled, although unrecorded immune exposures were likely present. The donor tested CMV seropositive and was one of the 289 seropositive cohort members. A peripheral blood sample was provided by each donor, and peripheral blood mononuclear cells were used for TCR beta sequencing. The Qiagen DNeasy Blood Extraction Kit was used to extract genomic DNA from the blood cell samples. The method behind the library was the immunoSEQ multiplex PCR assay. For the multiplex PCR, a mixture combining 60 forward primers for TCR Vbeta segments and 13 reverse primers for TCR Jbeta segments was used. A multiplex PCR assay on genomic DNA amplified the CDR3 region of rearranged TCR beta genes. The amplified TCR beta libraries were sequenced on the Illumina HiSeq System as 87-base-pair reads. The authors processed their data as follows. Across the 670 or so repertoires, a later analysis counted 75 million to 90 million unique TCR beta chains, roughly 11 million of which were shared by at least two donors. To remove PCR and sequencing errors, raw reads were error-corrected and collapsed into unique sequences using a nearest-neighbor algorithm that merged closely related sequences. CDR3 sequences were aligned to IMGT reference sequences to assign V, D and J gene segments. For a sequence to be retained, a match of at least six nucleotides to both a V gene segment and a J gene segment was required. A rearrangement was called productive if the CDR3 had no stop codons and remained in frame with V and J, and every other rearrangement was called non-productive. CDR3 was defined by IMGT convention, running from the second conserved V-encoded cysteine to the conserved J-encoded phenylalanine. Sequences without an unambiguous match to a single V gene segment were excluded from the earlier analysis of almost 600 of the donors. In an earlier analysis of 450 to 700 of the donors, V segments were called functional above 56.7% productive rearrangements and were called segregating when the between-donor standard deviation exceeded 5%. A statistical classification framework was built for diagnosing cytomegalovirus status from the catalog of TCR beta chain sequences. In a later analysis, TCR nucleotide sequences were compared against IMGT/GENE-DB human TR gene sequences so that V and J genes could be assigned. In a later analysis, CDR3 sequences and most-parsimonious VDJ recombination scenarios were assigned using the TCRdist pipeline. In a later analysis, every TCR beta chain was defined by the combination of its CDR3 amino acid sequence and its V-gene family, and reads without a unique V-gene family were dropped. To address suspected cross-contamination and a sequencing artifact, a later analysis removed under 600 highly shared, low-generation-probability nucleotide sequences. In a later analysis, a clonal expansion index was calculated for each public chain from normalized within-repertoire ranks of inferred template counts. In a later analysis, generation probabilities were computed with a VDJ recombination model fitted to out-of-frame rearrangements, and the resulting probabilities were checked against IGoR. Hypergeometric tests were used in a later analysis to score TCR-TCR, TCR-HLA and TCR-CMV co-occurrence, with a repertoire-size bias correction applied to the TCR pairs. False discovery rates were estimated in a later analysis by permuting HLA or CMV assignments 20 times. In a later analysis, co-occurring TCRs were grouped using DBSCAN, and TCRdist sequence similarity was added for clustering within HLA-allele-positive subsets. Repertoires with fewer than 30,000 or more than 120,000 public chains, plus five repertoires with anomalous nucleotide sharing, were excluded from co-occurrence clustering. TCRdb's version of the immuneACCESS table is confined to in-frame rearrangements and falls short of the full clone set. An unresolved V gene accounts for under half of the shortfall where checked; the remainder is of unknown origin. V and J calls and clone size come straight from that table; D and trimming were deduced from the DNA. This sample holds about 96,000 clones; roughly 74% were observed only once. Less than 15% of the sample lies in the top ten.

Here the chain combines TRBV11-2 and TRBJ2-2; TRBD2 is perhaps the D gene, given 5 matching bases. The TCR was taken from a woman aged 70-85 years in good health and CMV-seropositive. Sequencing input: PBMCs. The bases read TGTGCCAGCAGGTTCGGACTGCCAAACACCGGGGAGCTGTTTTTT. Its product reads: CASRFGLPNTGELFF.